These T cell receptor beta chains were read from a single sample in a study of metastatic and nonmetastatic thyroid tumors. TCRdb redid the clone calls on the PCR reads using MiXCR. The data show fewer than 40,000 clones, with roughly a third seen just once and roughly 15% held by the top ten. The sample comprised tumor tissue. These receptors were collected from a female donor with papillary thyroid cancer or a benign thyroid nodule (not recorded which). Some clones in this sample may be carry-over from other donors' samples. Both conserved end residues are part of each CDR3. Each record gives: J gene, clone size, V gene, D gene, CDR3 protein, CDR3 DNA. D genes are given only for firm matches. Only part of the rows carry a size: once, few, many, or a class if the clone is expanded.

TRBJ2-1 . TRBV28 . CASKSDRDNSYNEQFF TGTGCCAGCAAATCCGATCGGGACAACTCCTACAATGAGCAGTTCTTC
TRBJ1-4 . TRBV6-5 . CASGWADEKLFF TGTGCCAGCGGGTGGGCGGATGAAAAACTGTTTTTT
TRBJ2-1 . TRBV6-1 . CASSPKFFGSVSYNEQFF TGTGCCAGCAGCCCAAAATTCTTCGGCAGCGTCTCCTACAATGAGCAGTTCTTC
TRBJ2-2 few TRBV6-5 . CASSYLDYTGELFF TGTGCCAGCAGTTACTTAGATTACACCGGGGAGCTGTTTTTT
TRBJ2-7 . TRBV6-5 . CASSYSDSSYEQYF TGTGCCAGCAGTTACTCTGACAGCTCCTACGAGCAGTACTTC
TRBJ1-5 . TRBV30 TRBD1 CAWSPIQGAISNQPQHF TGTGCCTGGAGCCCAATCCAGGGGGCCATTAGCAATCAGCCCCAGCATTTT
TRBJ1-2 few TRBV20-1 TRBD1 CSARPGGNGGYTF TGCAGTGCTAGGCCAGGGGGCAATGGTGGCTACACCTTC
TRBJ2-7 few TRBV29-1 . CSVVVSRGYEQYF TGCAGCGTTGTTGTTTCCAGGGGATACGAGCAGTACTTC
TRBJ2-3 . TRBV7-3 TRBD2 CASSSTGGRGDTQYF TGTGCCAGCAGCTCAACGGGCGGGAGAGGGGATACGCAGTATTTT
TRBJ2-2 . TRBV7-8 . CASSFGVPTGELFF TGTGCCAGCAGCTTCGGGGTCCCCACCGGGGAGCTGTTTTTT
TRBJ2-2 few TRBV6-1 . CASSALQGSGELFF TGTGCCAGCAGTGCTCTACAGGGTTCCGGGGAGCTGTTTTTT
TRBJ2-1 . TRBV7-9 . CASRREIYNEQFF TGTGCCAGCCGAAGGGAGATATACAATGAGCAGTTCTTC
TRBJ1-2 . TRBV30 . CAWSVRPGGYTF TGTGCCTGGAGTGTACGCCCGGGCGGCTACACCTTC
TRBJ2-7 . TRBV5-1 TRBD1 CASSPQGDEQYF TGCGCCAGCAGCCCCCAGGGGGACGAGCAGTACTTC
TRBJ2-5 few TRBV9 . CASSSQETQYF TGTGCCAGCAGCTCCCAAGAGACCCAGTACTTC
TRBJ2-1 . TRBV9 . CASSPQGGRRNEQFF TGTGCCAGCAGCCCCCAGGGCGGCCGGCGGAATGAGCAGTTCTTC
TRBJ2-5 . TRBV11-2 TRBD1 CASSLDSDQPGQGVETQYF TGTGCCAGCAGCTTAGATTCGGATCAACCGGGACAGGGGGTAGAGACCCAGTACTTC
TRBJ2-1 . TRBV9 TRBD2 CASSVESGNGREQFF TGTGCCAGCAGCGTAGAAAGCGGGAACGGGCGGGAGCAGTTCTTC
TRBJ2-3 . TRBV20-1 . CSVQWVGRSTDTQYF TGCAGTGTTCAATGGGTAGGGCGGAGCACAGATACGCAGTATTTT
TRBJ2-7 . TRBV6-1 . CASSRDTYEQYF TGTGCCAGCAGTCGGGACACCTACGAGCAGTACTTC
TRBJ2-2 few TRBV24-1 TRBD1 CATSERDRGHTGELFF TGTGCCACCAGTGAACGTGACAGGGGGCACACCGGGGAGCTGTTTTTT
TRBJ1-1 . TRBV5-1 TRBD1 CASSSGTGSSLEAFF TGCGCCAGCAGCTCAGGGACAGGGAGTTCCCTAGAAGCTTTCTTT
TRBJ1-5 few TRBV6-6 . CASSYTGGNNQPQHF TGTGCCAGCAGTTATACGGGGGGTAACAATCAGCCCCAGCATTTT
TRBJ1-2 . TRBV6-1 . CASSAEFRVAYGYTF TGTGCCAGCAGTGCCGAATTCAGGGTAGCGTATGGCTACACCTTC
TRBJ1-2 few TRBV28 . CASRPGGLDNYGYTF TGTGCCAGCAGGCCCGGGGGGTTGGATAACTATGGCTACACCTTC
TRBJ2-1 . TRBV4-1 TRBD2 CASSQEGGAGGRLGEQFF TGCGCCAGCAGCCAAGAGGGGGGCGCGGGAGGGCGGTTAGGGGAGCAGTTCTTC
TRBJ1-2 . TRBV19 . CASSIFDGFSYGYTF TGTGCCAGTAGTATTTTCGACGGCTTTAGCTATGGCTACACCTTC
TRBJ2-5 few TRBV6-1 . CASRGGGRLETQYF TGTGCCAGCAGGGGAGGGGGGAGATTAGAGACCCAGTACTTC
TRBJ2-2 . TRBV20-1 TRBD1 CSARDVGQGNTGELFF TGCAGTGCTAGAGATGTTGGACAGGGAAACACCGGGGAGCTGTTTTTT
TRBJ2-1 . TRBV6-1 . CASSEIGWGNEQFF TGTGCCAGCAGTGAGATAGGATGGGGGAATGAGCAGTTCTTC
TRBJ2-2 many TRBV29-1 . CSVVGRNTGELFF TGCAGCGTTGTCGGCAGGAACACCGGGGAGCTGTTTTTT
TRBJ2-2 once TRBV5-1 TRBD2 CASSPRTSGRTGELFF TGCGCCAGCAGCCCACGGACTAGCGGGAGAACCGGGGAGCTGTTTTTT
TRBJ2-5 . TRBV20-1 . CSASLVGQETQYF TGCAGTGCTAGTTTAGTAGGGCAAGAGACCCAGTACTTC
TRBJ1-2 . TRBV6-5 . CASSYSMGTNSGGGYTF TGTGCCAGCAGTTACTCGATGGGCACGAATTCGGGGGGTGGCTACACCTTC
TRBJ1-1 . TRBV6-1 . CASSEAGGSAEAFF TGTGCCAGCAGTGAAGCGGGGGGCTCAGCTGAAGCTTTCTTT
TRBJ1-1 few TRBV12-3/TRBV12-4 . CASTRWLTEAFF TGTGCCAGTACTAGATGGTTGACTGAAGCTTTCTTT
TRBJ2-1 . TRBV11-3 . CASSIVLNEQFF TGTGCCAGCAGCATAGTCCTAAATGAGCAGTTCTTC
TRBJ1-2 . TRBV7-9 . CASSLLSYDSYVYTF TGTGCCAGCAGCCTCCTCTCTTACGATTCCTATGTCTACACCTTC
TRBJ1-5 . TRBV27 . CASSVSRGGRQPQHF TGTGCCAGCAGTGTCTCGAGGGGAGGGAGACAGCCCCAGCATTTT
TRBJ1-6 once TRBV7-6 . CASSLGQNSPLHF TGTGCCAGCAGCTTAGGGCAGAATTCACCCCTCCACTTT
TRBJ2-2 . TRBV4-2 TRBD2 CASSQSGLAGGPIGELFF TGTGCCAGCAGCCAATCGGGACTAGCGGGGGGGCCGATCGGGGAGCTGTTTTTT
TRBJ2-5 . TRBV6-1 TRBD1 CASSRTGGVETQYF TGTGCCAGCAGTAGGACAGGGGGCGTGGAGACCCAGTACTTC
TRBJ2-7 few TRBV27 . CASLLEQYF TGTGCCAGCCTTCTTGAGCAGTATTTC
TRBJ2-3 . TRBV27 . CASTQLATSTDTQYF TGTGCCAGCACCCAACTAGCAACAAGCACAGATACGCAGTATTTT
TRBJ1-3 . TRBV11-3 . CASSLLRENTIYF TGTGCCAGCAGCTTACTTCGGGAAAACACCATATATTTT
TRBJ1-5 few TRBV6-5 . CAISRQPQHF TGTGCCATCTCCCGGCAGCCCCAGCATTTT
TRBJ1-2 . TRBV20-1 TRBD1 CSATARTGINYGYTF TGCAGTGCTACGGCCCGGACAGGGATTAACTATGGCTACACCTTC
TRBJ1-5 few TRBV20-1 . CSAIGQSNQPQHF TGCAGTGCCATTGGACAGTCCAATCAGCCCCAGCATTTT
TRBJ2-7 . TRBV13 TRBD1 CASSFQDRGEQYF TGTGCCAGCAGCTTCCAGGACAGGGGGGAGCAGTACTTC
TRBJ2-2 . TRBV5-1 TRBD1 CASSLSLGQGGTGELFF TGCGCCAGCAGCTTGTCTCTGGGACAGGGGGGAACCGGGGAGCTGTTTTTT
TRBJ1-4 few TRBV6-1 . CASSDLGELFF TGTGCCAGCAGTGATCTGGGCGAACTGTTTTTT
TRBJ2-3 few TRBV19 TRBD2 CASSFPGGADTQYF TGTGCCAGTAGTTTCCCGGGAGGCGCAGATACGCAGTATTTT
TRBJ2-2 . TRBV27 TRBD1 CASSSPRGTGVTGELFF TGTGCCAGCAGTTCCCCCCGCGGGACAGGGGTCACCGGGGAGCTGTTTTTT
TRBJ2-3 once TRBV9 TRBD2 CASSLAGGSGTQYF TGTGCCAGCAGTCTAGCGGGGGGAAGTGGTACGCAGTATTTT
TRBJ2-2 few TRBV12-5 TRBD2 CASGLVRGGVTGELFF TGTGCTAGTGGTTTGGTACGGGGGGGCGTCACCGGGGAGCTGTTTTTT
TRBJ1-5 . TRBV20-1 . CSAREAGPYNQPQHF TGCAGTGCTAGAGAGGCAGGCCCATACAATCAGCCCCAGCATTTT
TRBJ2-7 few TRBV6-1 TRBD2 CASMRRSGRPEAEQYF TGTGCCAGCATGAGGAGGAGCGGGAGGCCGGAGGCGGAGCAGTACTTC
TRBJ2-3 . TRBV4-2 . CASRDRRGGTDTQYF TGTGCCAGCAGAGATAGGAGGGGAGGTACAGATACGCAGTATTTT
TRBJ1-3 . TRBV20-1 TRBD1 CSARAQDRDSGNTIYF TGCAGTGCTAGAGCCCAAGACAGGGACTCTGGAAACACCATATATTTT
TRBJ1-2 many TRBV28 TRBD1 CASKRTGSDYGYTF TGTGCCAGTAAGAGGACAGGGAGTGACTATGGCTACACCTTC